Below, one TCR beta chain is given with its context. The data derive from a study of T cells after yellow fever vaccination. TCRdb reprocessed the 5' RACE reads via MiXCR and lists one record per CDR3 protein. The profile shows some 500,000 distinct CDR3 sequences, roughly 13% of them singletons. The TCR originated in a man aged 25-40 years who received the YFV17D yellow fever vaccine. The sequencing here drew on PBMCs, taken on the day of the yellow fever booster vaccination.

In nucleotides, the CDR3 is TGCAGTGCTAGGGGACTAGCGAACTACAATGAGCAGTTCTTC. Protein: CSARGLANYNEQFF. This chain links TRBV20-1 with TRBJ2-1, with 10 bases identical to TRBD2. V was pared by 3 bases and J by 3 bases, with 2 bases of the junction left unmatched. Germline V lookup: CDR1 DFQATT, CDR2 SNEGSKA (reference sequence). The CDR3 runs 14 residues.